These T cell receptor beta chains were read from a single sample in a study of T cell repertoires in cytomegalovirus infection. The antigens these receptors bind are not known. TCRdb ran MiXCR on the reads and lists one entry per CDR3 protein. The sample consists of fewer than 350,000 distinct CDR3 sequences, about 27% of them appearing once. Sequenced material: cultured PBMCs, taken from culture after CMV antigen stimulation. The receptor set was obtained from a human donor in good health (CMV status not recorded). Some clones in this sample may be carry-over from other donors' samples. The conserved cysteine and the conserved F or W are not part of the CDR3 here.

v_call: TRBV6-6
cdr3_aa: ASSYLGPLGGYEQY

v_call: TRBV11-2
cdr3_aa: ASTGQTFFMNTEAF

v_call: TRBV7-3
cdr3_aa: ASSSTPTDTQY

v_call: TRBV7-2
cdr3_aa: ASSLVVGNTEAF

v_call: TRBV7-9
cdr3_aa: ASSPYSGTVSSGANVLT

v_call: TRBV10-2
cdr3_aa: ASSPSGTYNEQF

v_call: TRBV7-9
cdr3_aa: ASSQRAGRNQETQY

v_call: TRBV29-1
cdr3_aa: SVEDTPAPMNTEAF

v_call: TRBV19
cdr3_aa: ASRGRAANTEAF

v_call: TRBV28
cdr3_aa: ASTSQGATNEKLF

v_call: TRBV19
cdr3_aa: ASSIYNSNYGYT

v_call: TRBV7-2
cdr3_aa: ASSPDRVGGYT

v_call: TRBV11-2
cdr3_aa: ASSLLTGGIKNIQY